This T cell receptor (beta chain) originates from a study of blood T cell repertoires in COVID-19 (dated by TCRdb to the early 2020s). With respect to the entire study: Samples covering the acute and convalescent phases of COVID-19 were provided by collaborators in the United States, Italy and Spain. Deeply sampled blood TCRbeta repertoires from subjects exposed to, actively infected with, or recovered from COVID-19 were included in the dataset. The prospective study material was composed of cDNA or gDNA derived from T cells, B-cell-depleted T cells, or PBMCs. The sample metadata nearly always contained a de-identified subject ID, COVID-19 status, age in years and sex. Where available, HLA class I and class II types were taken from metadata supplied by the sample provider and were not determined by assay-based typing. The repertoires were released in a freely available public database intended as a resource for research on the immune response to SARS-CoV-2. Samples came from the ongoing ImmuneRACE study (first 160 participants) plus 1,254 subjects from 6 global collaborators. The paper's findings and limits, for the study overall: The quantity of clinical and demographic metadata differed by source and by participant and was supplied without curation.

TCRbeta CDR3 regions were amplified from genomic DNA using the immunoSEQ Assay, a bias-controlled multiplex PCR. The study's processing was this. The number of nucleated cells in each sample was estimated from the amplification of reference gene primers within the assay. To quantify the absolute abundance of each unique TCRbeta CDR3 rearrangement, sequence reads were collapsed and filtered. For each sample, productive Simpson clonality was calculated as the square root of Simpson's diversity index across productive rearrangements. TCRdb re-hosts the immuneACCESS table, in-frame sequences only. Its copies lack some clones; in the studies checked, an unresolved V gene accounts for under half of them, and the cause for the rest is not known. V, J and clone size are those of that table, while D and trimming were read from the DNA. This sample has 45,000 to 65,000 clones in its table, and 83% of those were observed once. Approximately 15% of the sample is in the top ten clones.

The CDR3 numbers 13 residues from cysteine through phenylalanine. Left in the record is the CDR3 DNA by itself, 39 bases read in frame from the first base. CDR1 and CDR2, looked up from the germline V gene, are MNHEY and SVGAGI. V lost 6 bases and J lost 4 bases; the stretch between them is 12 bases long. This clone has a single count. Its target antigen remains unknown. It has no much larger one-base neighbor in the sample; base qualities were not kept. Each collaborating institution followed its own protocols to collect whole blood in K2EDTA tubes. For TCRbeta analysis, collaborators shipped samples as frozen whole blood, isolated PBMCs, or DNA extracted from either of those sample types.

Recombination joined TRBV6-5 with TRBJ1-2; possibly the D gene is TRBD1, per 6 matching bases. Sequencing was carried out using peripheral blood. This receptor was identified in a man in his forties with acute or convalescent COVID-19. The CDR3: CASRNREGYGYTF. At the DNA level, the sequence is TGTGCCAGCAGAAACAGGGAAGGCTATGGCTACACCTTC.